This paragraph reports one T cell receptor (beta chain). The record originates from a study of blood T cell repertoires in COVID-19. The wider study: The United States, Italy and Spain provided the acute and convalescent COVID-19 samples. PBMCs, B-cell-depleted T cells, or T cells provided the cDNA or gDNA that made up the material.

Germline V gives CDR1 MNHNY, CDR2 SVGAGI (reference sequence). The V end lost 5 bases, the J end lost 4 bases, and 5 bases lay between the germline ends. The CDR3 spans 12 residues. As processed by the authors: Estimates of nucleated cell counts were drawn from the amplification of reference gene primers. Profiling relied on immunoSEQ multiplex PCR, and the TCRdb table lists in-frame clones only, not all of them. D and trimming come from the DNA, and the V and J calls and clone size come from that table. The sample has some 120,000 clones, over 80% seen once. The sequence was obtained from a man in his sixties or seventies with acute or convalescent COVID-19. The V and J genes are TRBV6-6 and TRBJ2-2; D not certain. The sequencing sample was made of peripheral blood. This CDR3 is CASSPFTGELFF. Here the CDR3 DNA reads TGTGCCAGCAGTCCTTTCACCGGGGAGCTGTTTTTT.